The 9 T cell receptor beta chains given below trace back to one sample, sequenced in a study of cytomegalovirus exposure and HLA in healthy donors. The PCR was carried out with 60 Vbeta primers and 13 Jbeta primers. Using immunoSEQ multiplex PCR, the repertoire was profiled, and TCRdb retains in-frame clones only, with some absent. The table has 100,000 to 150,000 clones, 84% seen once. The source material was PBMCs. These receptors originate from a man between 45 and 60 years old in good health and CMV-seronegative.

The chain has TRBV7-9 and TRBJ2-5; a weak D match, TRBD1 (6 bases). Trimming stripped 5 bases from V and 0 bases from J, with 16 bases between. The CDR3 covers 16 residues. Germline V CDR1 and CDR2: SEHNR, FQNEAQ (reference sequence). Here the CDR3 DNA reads TGTGCCAGCAGCCCCGAACCCGGACAGCACCAAGAGACCCAGTACTTC. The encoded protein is CASSPEPGQHQETQYF.

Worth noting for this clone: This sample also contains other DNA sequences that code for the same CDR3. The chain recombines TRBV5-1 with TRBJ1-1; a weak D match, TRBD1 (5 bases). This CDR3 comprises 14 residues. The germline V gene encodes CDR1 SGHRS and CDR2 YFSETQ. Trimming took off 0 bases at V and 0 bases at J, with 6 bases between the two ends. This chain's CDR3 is CASSLGQMNTEAFF. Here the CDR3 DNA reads TGCGCCAGCAGCTTGGGACAGATGAACACTGAAGCTTTCTTT.

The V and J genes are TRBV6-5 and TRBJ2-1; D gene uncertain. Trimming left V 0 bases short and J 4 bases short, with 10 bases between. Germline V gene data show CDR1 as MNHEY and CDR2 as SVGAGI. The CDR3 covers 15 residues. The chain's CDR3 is CASSYSGSEYNEQFF. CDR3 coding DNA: TGTGCCAGCAGTTACTCGGGCAGTGAGTACAATGAGCAGTTCTTC.

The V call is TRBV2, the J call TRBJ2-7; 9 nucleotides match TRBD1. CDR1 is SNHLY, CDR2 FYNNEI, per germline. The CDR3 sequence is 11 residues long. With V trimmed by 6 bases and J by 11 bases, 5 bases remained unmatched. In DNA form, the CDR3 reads TGTGCCAGCAGCACAGGGGGCTTAAAGTACTTC. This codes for CASSTGGLKYF.

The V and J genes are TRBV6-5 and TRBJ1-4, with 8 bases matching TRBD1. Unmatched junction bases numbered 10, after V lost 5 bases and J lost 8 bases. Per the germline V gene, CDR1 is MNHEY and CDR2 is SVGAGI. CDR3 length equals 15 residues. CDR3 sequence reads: CASSRGQGATEKLFF. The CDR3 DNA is TGTGCCAGCAGTCGAGGGCAGGGGGCGACCGAAAAACTGTTTTTT.

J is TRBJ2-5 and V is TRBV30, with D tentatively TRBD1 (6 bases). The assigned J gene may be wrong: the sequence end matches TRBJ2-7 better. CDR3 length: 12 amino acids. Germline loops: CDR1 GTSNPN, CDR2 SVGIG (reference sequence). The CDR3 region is CASSQGSYEQYF. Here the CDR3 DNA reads TGTGCCTCTTCCCAGGGGTCCTACGAGCAGTACTTC.

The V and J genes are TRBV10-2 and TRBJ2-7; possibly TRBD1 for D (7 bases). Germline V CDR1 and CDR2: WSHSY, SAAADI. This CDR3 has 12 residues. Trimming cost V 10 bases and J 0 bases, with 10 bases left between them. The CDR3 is CATRDSSYEQYF. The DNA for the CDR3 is TGCGCCACGCGGGACAGCTCCTACGAGCAGTACTTC.

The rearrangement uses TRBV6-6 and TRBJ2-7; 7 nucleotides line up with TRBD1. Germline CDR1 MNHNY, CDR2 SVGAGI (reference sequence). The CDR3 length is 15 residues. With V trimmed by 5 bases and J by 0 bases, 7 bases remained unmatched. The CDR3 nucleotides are TGTGCCAGCAGTCAAGCAGGGACAGACTCCTACGAGCAGTACTTC. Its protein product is CASSQAGTDSYEQYF.

DNA for the CDR3: TGCAGCGTTGCTTCTAACGGGGGAGAGACCCAGTACTTC. Its translation: CSVASNGGETQYF. V gene TRBV29-1 combines with J gene TRBJ2-5; possibly TRBD2 for D (6 bases). The CDR3 length is 13 residues. Trimming shortened V by 4 bases and J by 4 bases, and 13 bases separated the two germline ends. Looked up from germline, CDR1 is SQVTM and CDR2 is ANQGSEA.